These 21 T cell receptor beta chains came from one sample sequenced in a study of tumor-infiltrating lymphocytes in primary liver carcinoma. Production of TCR beta cDNA used approximately 0.55 ug total RNA together with a constant-region primer. Libraries covering TCR beta were generated through three nested multiplex PCR rounds (using a slightly modified ARM-PCR). TRBV1-TRBV30 forward primers paired with a C-beta reverse primer drove the first two PCR rounds, about 9 cycles each. TCRdb recomputed calls from the multiplex PCR reads with MiXCR, one row per CDR3 protein. Among some 320,000 distinct CDR3 sequences listed, around three fifths were seen once. The study extracted blood RNA from unsorted whole blood and also extracted germline DNA. The sample was peripheral blood. These receptor sequences come from a man between 35 and 55 years old with primary liver carcinoma and hepatitis B virus infection.

Remarks on this clonotype: A junction boundary mismatches the germline segment, possibly from a read error. The V and J genes are TRBV11-2 and TRBJ2-2; a possible D gene is TRBD2 (6 bases). The CDR3 contains 15 residues. CDR1 and CDR2 (germline): SGHAT, FQNNGV. CDR3 in amino acids: CASSIGVAGTGELFF. The DNA for the CDR3 is TGTGCCAGCAGCATAGGGGTTGCGGGGACCGGGGAGCTGTTCTTT.

The table lists this clonotype with many counts. This rearrangement joins TRBV5-6 to TRBJ2-1, with D possibly TRBD2 on 6 matching bases. The CDR3 consists of 11 residues. The V end lost 4 bases, the J end lost 9 bases, and 8 bases lay between the germline ends. The germline CDR1 and CDR2 sequences are SGHDT and YYEEEE. CDR3 protein: CASSIAVEQFF. CDR3 bases: TGTGCCAGCAGCATAGCGGTTGAGCAGTTCTTC.

About this clonotype: At one end, the junction sequence differs from germline, possibly due to a read error. V is TRBV28 and J is TRBJ1-6; 8 nucleotides match TRBD1. The CDR3 runs to 14 residues. In germline, CDR1 is MDHEN, CDR2 SYDVKM. The CDR3 bases are TGTGCCAGCACCATCCCGGACAGGGCTTCACCCCCCCACTTT. Translation gives CASTIPDRASPPHF. Drawing the rest from reference TRBV28 and TRBJ1-6, the complete variable domain is DVKVTQSSRYLVKRTGEKVFLECVQDMDHENMFWYRQDPGLGLRLIYFSYDVKMKEKGDIPEGYSVSREKKERFSLILESASTNQTSMYLCASTIPDRASPPHFGNGTRLTVT.

In regard to this clonotype: The conserved phenylalanine or tryptophan normally closing the CDR3 is absent here, so this likely arose from a read error. The rearrangement joins TRBV6-5 to TRBJ2-5; D remains ambiguous. This CDR3 spans 13 amino acids. Trimming left V 8 bases short and J 5 bases short, with 15 bases between. The germline V gene has CDR1 MNHEY and CDR2 SVGAGI. CDR3 nucleotide sequence: TGTGCCAGCCGTGCTGGGCTCGGGGAGACCCAGTACTCC. Translated: CASRAGLGETQYS.

Concerning this clonotype: This may stem from a read error, because a much larger clone lies one nucleotide away. The rearrangement joins TRBV5-1 to TRBJ2-7; D is unresolved. V lost 2 bases and J 3 bases, leaving 15 bases between the germline ends. The CDR3 runs 15 residues. Germline assignment: CDR1 SGHRS and CDR2 YFSETQ. The CDR3 region has the DNA TGCGCCAGCAGCTTCCACCTCCTAGGCAGCTACGAGCAGTACTTC. It translates to CASSFHLLGSYEQYF. The full variable domain, with the rest looked up from reference TRBV5-1 and TRBJ2-7, is KAGVTQTPRYLIKTRGQQVTLSCSPISGHRSVSWYQQTPGQGLQFLFEYFSETQRNKGNFPGRFSGRQFSNSRSEMNVSTLELGDSALYLCASSFHLLGSYEQYFGPGTRLTVT.

About this clonotype itself: This clone may be a read error of a much larger clone one base away. The rearrangement joins TRBV6-6 to TRBJ1-5; D call uncertain. Germline V gives CDR1 MNHNY, CDR2 SVGAGI (reference sequence). CDR3 length equals 16 residues. The CDR3 nucleotides read TGTGCCAGCAGTCCCGAGGGTGAGAGCAGCAGTCAGCCCCAGCATTTT. It encodes CASSPEGESSSQPQHF.

The chain couples TRBV7-9 to TRBJ2-7; no clear D gene. CDR1 and CDR2 (germline): SEHNR, FQNEAQ (reference sequence). The CDR3 contains 14 residues. The V end lost 5 bases, the J end lost 1 base, and 12 bases lay between the germline ends. The CDR3 coding sequence is TGTGCCAGCAGCCCCAACCCACTTTCCTACGAGCAGTACTTC. Residues: CASSPNPLSYEQYF. Variable domain in full (rest from reference TRBV7-9 and TRBJ2-7): DTGVSQNPRHKITKRGQNVTFRCDPISEHNRLYWYRQTLGQGPEFLTYFQNEAQLEKSRLLSDRFSAERPKGSFSTLEIQRTEQGDSAMYLCASSPNPLSYEQYFGPGTRLTVT.

The gene calls are TRBV11-1 and TRBJ2-5; no reliable D call. Per the germline V gene, CDR1 is SGHAT and CDR2 is FQDESV (reference sequence). Trimming cost V 6 bases and J 1 base, with 12 bases left between them. CDR3 size: 14 residues. CDR3 residues: CASSYLDSQETQYF. In DNA, the CDR3 is TGTGCCAGCAGTTACCTCGATAGCCAAGAGACCCAGTACTTC.

The chain uses TRBV4-1 and TRBJ2-7, with unresolved D. The V and J ends lost 0 bases and 7 bases respectively, with 16 bases between them. CDR3 length equals 15 residues. CDR1 MGHRA and CDR2 YSYEKL come from the germline V gene. CDR3 region: CASSQDVSSILEQYF. CDR3 coding DNA: TGCGCCAGCAGCCAAGACGTATCCTCCATCCTGGAGCAGTACTTC.

This clonotype was detected only a few times. The chain recombines TRBV30 with TRBJ2-7, with D perhaps TRBD1 or TRBD2 (5 bases each). CDR3 length equals 14 residues. Germline V gene lookup returns CDR1 GTSNPN and CDR2 SVGIG (reference sequence). Trimming took 0 bases from V and 7 from J, leaving 16 bases between them. CDR3: CAWSVRQQGAEQYF. Written as DNA, the CDR3 is TGTGCCTGGAGTGTAAGACAGCAGGGAGCAGAGCAGTACTTC.

For this clonotype: A much larger clonotype is one base distant, so this may be a read error. The V and J genes are TRBV6-6 and TRBJ1-5; D is unclear. The germline CDR1 and CDR2 sequences are MNHNY and SVGAGI (reference sequence). Trimming left V 4 bases short and J 4 bases short, with 11 bases between. CDR3 size: 14 residues. CDR3 DNA: TGTGCCAGCAGTTTGGGGAAAACGAATCAGCCCCAGCATTTT. Its protein is CASSLGKTNQPQHF.

On this clonotype itself: A read error may explain this, as a much larger clone is one base away. The rearrangement links TRBV12-3 or TRBV12-4 to TRBJ2-3, with 11 positions matching TRBD2. J gave up 4 bases and V 7 bases, and 10 bases lay outside the gene matches. The CDR3 is 16 residues long. The CDR3 loop is CASIFSGRGNADTQYF. The CDR3 DNA reads as TGTGCCAGCATTTTTAGCGGGAGGGGGAATGCAGATACGCAGTATTTT.

The sample holds a few counts of this clonotype. A much larger clone lies one base from this, so it may be a read error. The rearrangement links TRBV6-1 to TRBJ1-1; tentatively, D is TRBD1 (6 bases). The CDR3 runs 14 residues. Germline lookup yields CDR1 MNHNS and CDR2 SASEGT. As DNA, the CDR3 is TGTGCCAGCAGGCCCGGGGGCCTGAACATTGAAGCTTTCTTT. Translating it yields CASRPGGLNIEAFF.

This clonotype showed up many times. This chain links TRBV6-5 with TRBJ2-3; no firm D call. Germline V lookup: CDR1 MNHEY, CDR2 SVGAGI. This CDR3 has 13 residues. Trimming took off 2 bases at V and 2 bases at J, with 5 bases between the two ends. The DNA of the CDR3 is TGTGCCAGCAGTTACACAGCCACAGATACGCAGTATTTT. Its protein product is CASSYTATDTQYF.

This chain links TRBV4-1 with TRBJ2-5; 10 bases fit TRBD2. Germline V CDR1 and CDR2: MGHRA, YSYEKL. J gave up 5 bases and V 5 bases, and 11 bases lay outside the gene matches. CDR3 size: 16 residues. This CDR3 reads CASSYVSGRPRETQYF. DNA of the CDR3: TGCGCCAGCAGCTATGTTAGCGGGAGGCCCCGTGAGACCCAGTACTTC.

This rearrangement joins TRBV5-1 to TRBJ2-2; 9 nucleotides agree with TRBD1. The CDR3 has 15 residues. Germline-derived CDR1 and CDR2 are SGHRS and YFSETQ. The junction had 5 bases not matched to a gene; V was cut back by 4 bases and J by 4 bases. The chain's CDR3 is CASSHGDRATGELFF. CDR3 DNA sequence: TGCGCCAGCAGCCATGGGGACAGGGCCACCGGGGAGCTGTTTTTT.

Of note for this clonotype: A read error may account for a junction end that differs from germline. The chain joins TRBV14 to TRBJ2-7, with D hard to call. The CDR3 length is 14 residues. CDR1 is SGHDN, CDR2 FVKESK, per germline. CDR3 in amino acids: CTSSQEPVQHEQYF. DNA for the CDR3: TGTACCAGCAGCCAAGAGCCGGTTCAGCACGAGCAGTATTTC.

This clonotype was counted many times. This chain joins TRBV6-5 and TRBJ2-1; D gene uncertain. Germline loops: CDR1 MNHEY, CDR2 SVGAGI. Between the trimmed V and J ends, which lost 6 bases and 7 bases, there was a span of 13 bases. This CDR3 has 13 amino acids. The CDR3 region is CASSTSGRNEQFF. Here the CDR3 DNA reads TGTGCCAGCAGCACATCAGGACGGAATGAGCAGTTCTTC.

The chain combines TRBV5-1 with TRBJ2-7; D is possibly TRBD2 (5 bases). CDR3 length: 12 residues. Germline V CDR1 and CDR2: SGHRS, YFSETQ. Trimming removed 5 bases at V and 0 bases at J, with 6 bases between. CDR3 DNA: TGCGCCAGCAGGAGGGTCTCCTACGAGCAGTACTTC. Its translation is CASRRVSYEQYF.

Only one count was recorded for this clonotype. This could be a read error, since a much larger clone is one nucleotide away. The rearrangement uses TRBV5-5 and TRBJ2-7, with D perhaps TRBD2 (5 bases). Germline CDR1 SGHKS, CDR2 YYEKEE (reference sequence). CDR3 length: 15 amino acids. The CDR3 reads CANSKPGDYIDEQYF. The CDR3 DNA reads as TGTGCCAACAGCAAACCGGGCGACTATATAGACGAGCAGTACTTC.

A single count supports this clonotype. V usage is TRBV20-1 and J usage is TRBJ2-6, with a possible D match to TRBD1 (6 bases). The CDR3 totals 16 residues. V was shortened by 3 bases and J by 2 bases, with 14 bases between the two germline ends. CDR1 and CDR2 from the germline V gene are DFQATT and SNEGSKA (reference sequence). CDR3 sequence: CSASLGAKTGANVLTF. CDR3 bases: TGCAGTGCTAGTCTGGGGGCAAAGACTGGGGCCAACGTCCTGACTTTC.